This is a list of T cell receptor beta chains from one sample in a study of control samples from healthy donors and cancer patients. Sequenced by immunoSEQ multiplex PCR; TCRdb stores in-frame clones only, minus some. The sample has around 140,000 clones, approximately 94% seen once. Material for sequencing was blood. All receptors come from a middle-aged man in good health. Both conserved end residues are part of each CDR3. The D gene is left open where the match is weak. Some rows mark clone size as missing; the rest say once, few, many or name a class of expanded clone.

len	v_gene	d_gene	j_gene	abundance	CDR3aa	CDR3nt
13	TRBV3-1/TRBV3-2	.	TRBJ1-2	.	CASSHRDGYGYTF	TGTGCCAGCAGCCACCGGGACGGATATGGCTACACCTTC
14	TRBV2	.	TRBJ1-3	once	CASIDRTSGNTIYF	TGTGCCAGCATAGACAGAACTTCTGGAAACACCATATATTTT
15	TRBV5-1	.	TRBJ1-3	once	CASSLVAGAGNTIYF	TGCGCCAGCAGCTTGGTCGCGGGGGCTGGAAACACCATATATTTT
14	TRBV9	TRBD1	TRBJ2-3	.	CASSGQRGQDTQYF	TGTGCCAGCAGCGGTCAAAGGGGGCAGGATACGCAGTATTTT
14	TRBV29-1	.	TRBJ1-3	.	CSVAGSSSGNTIYF	TGCAGCGTTGCAGGGTCGAGCTCTGGAAACACCATATATTTT
13	TRBV5-8	.	TRBJ2-5	.	CASSFGRPGTQYF	TGTGCCAGCAGCTTCGGGCGTCCAGGGACCCAGTACTTC
14	TRBV7-9	TRBD1	TRBJ1-1	once	CASSRDRGLTEAFF	TGTGCCAGCAGCCGGGACAGGGGGCTCACTGAAGCTTTCTTT
14	TRBV9	TRBD1	TRBJ2-7	.	CASSAWDSSYEQYF	TGTGCCAGCAGCGCCTGGGACAGTTCCTACGAGCAGTACTTC
15	TRBV20-1	.	TRBJ1-6	.	CSASLTGLFNSPLHF	TGCAGTGCTAGTCTCACAGGGTTATTTAATTCACCCCTCCACTTT
13	TRBV11-1	.	TRBJ1-6	.	CASRQGNNSPLHF	TGTGCCAGCAGGCAGGGAAATAATTCACCCCTCCACTTT
15	TRBV24-1	TRBD1	TRBJ2-7	.	CATSDSGTGGYEQYF	TGTGCCACCAGTGATTCGGGGACAGGGGGCTACGAGCAGTACTTC
16	TRBV6-5	TRBD1	TRBJ1-1	.	CASSYYGSSGGTEAFF	TGTGCCAGCAGTTACTATGGGTCGTCAGGGGGTACTGAAGCTTTCTTT
16	TRBV3-1/TRBV3-2	.	TRBJ1-6	.	CASSQEAGIRGSPLHF	TGTGCCAGCAGCCAAGAAGCCGGGATTCGGGGCTCACCCCTCCACTTT
16	TRBV27	TRBD2	TRBJ2-7	.	CASSPSGGEEGYEQYF	TGTGCCAGCAGTCCGTCCGGGGGGGAGGAGGGTTACGAGCAGTACTTC
13	TRBV6-5	.	TRBJ1-1	.	CASSYGTVTEAFF	TGTGCCAGCAGTTATGGGACGGTTACTGAAGCTTTCTTT
10	TRBV20-1	.	TRBJ2-1	.	CSAFNNEQFF	TGCAGTGCTTTCAATAATGAGCAGTTCTTC
12	TRBV2	.	TRBJ2-7	.	CASITIPGEQYF	TGTGCCAGCATCACGATCCCGGGGGAGCAGTACTTC
14	TRBV5-1	.	TRBJ2-5	.	CASSLAAKKETQYF	TGCGCCAGCAGCTTGGCGGCAAAAAAAGAGACCCAGTACTTC
13	TRBV2	TRBD1	TRBJ1-6	.	CASSDRGNSPLHF	TGTGCCAGCAGTGACAGGGGGAACTCACCCCTCCACTTT
15	TRBV5-6	TRBD1	TRBJ1-6	.	CASSRGTAYNSPLHF	TGTGCCAGCAGCCGAGGGACAGCCTATAATTCACCCCTCCACTTT
19	TRBV6-1	TRBD2	TRBJ2-1	once	CASSEARASGGSSYNEQFF	TGTGCCAGCAGTGAAGCGAGGGCTAGCGGGGGGAGCTCCTACAATGAGCAGTTCTTC
13	TRBV14	.	TRBJ1-2	.	CASSPRDRRRYTF	TGTGCCAGCAGCCCCAGGGACCGGAGGCGCTACACCTTC